This T cell receptor (beta chain) was found in a study of blood T cell repertoires in COVID-19. The CDR3 has 16 amino acids. After removal of 7 bases from V and 9 bases from J, the junction contained 18 bases not matched to a gene. Germline CDR1 is LNHNV and CDR2 is YYDKDF (reference sequence). The table came from immunoSEQ multiplex PCR; TCRdb's copy has only in-frame clones and leaves some out. In the table there are 300,000 to 450,000 clones, approximately 87% of which are singletons. The sample taken for sequencing was PBMCs or T cells enriched from blood (not recorded which). The receptor's source is a man aged 35 to 55 in a cohort exposed to, infected with or recovered from COVID-19 (not recorded which). The chain couples TRBV15 to TRBJ2-1, with 7 nucleotides matching TRBD2. The CDR3 nucleotides are TGTGCCACCACCCCGCGGGCGGGAGCCTTTATAGGTGAGCAGTTCTTC. It translates to CATTPRAGAFIGEQFF.